This is a list of T cell receptor beta chains from one sample in a study of blood T cell repertoires in COVID-19. The protocol was immunoSEQ multiplex PCR, while the TCRdb copy is restricted to in-frame clones and leaves out a portion. The data hold approximately 330,000 clones, with around 90% observed a single time. Material for sequencing was peripheral blood. These receptors were taken from a woman in her 40s with COVID-19, enrolled during active disease. Each CDR3 is given with its conserved first and last residue. The D gene is left open where the match is weak. Size tells how often a clone was seen (once, few, many) or the class of an expanded clone, and some rows leave it out.

clone_size | j_call | v_call | d_call | cdr3_aa | cdr3_nt
- | TRBJ2-7 | TRBV27 | - | CASSLSDPRQAAYEQYF | TGTGCCAGCAGTTTATCCGACCCCCGACAGGCCGCCTACGAGCAGTACTTC
- | TRBJ1-3 | TRBV5-1 | - | CASSAAEANGNTIYF | TGCGCCAGCAGCGCCGCCGAAGCCAACGGAAACACCATATATTTT
- | TRBJ2-2 | TRBV7-9 | TRBD1 | CASTLTGAANTGELFF | TGTGCCAGCACCTTGACAGGGGCCGCGAACACCGGGGAGCTGTTTTTT
- | TRBJ1-4 | TRBV7-2 | - | CASSPDGAWEEKLFF | TGTGCCAGCAGCCCCGATGGGGCATGGGAAGAAAAACTGTTTTTT
- | TRBJ1-5 | TRBV18 | - | CASSPGRGNQPQHF | TGTGCCAGCTCACCAGGGAGAGGGAATCAGCCCCAGCATTTT
once | TRBJ1-1 | TRBV18 | TRBD1 | CASSPRSRTGGNTEAFF | TGTGCCAGCTCACCTCGCTCCCGGACAGGGGGGAATACTGAAGCTTTCTTT
- | TRBJ2-4 | TRBV30 | - | CAWNLAKNIQYF | TGTGCCTGGAACTTAGCCAAAAACATTCAGTACTTC
- | TRBJ2-3 | TRBV25-1 | - | CASSEPSFGTDTQYF | TGTGCCAGCAGTGAACCCAGTTTTGGCACAGATACGCAGTATTTT
- | TRBJ1-1 | TRBV7-9 | - | CASGIGAEAFF | TGTGCCAGCGGAATCGGGGCTGAAGCTTTCTTT
- | TRBJ1-3 | TRBV11-3 | TRBD1 | CASSPGQGAGNTIYF | TGTGCCAGCAGCCCGGGACAGGGGGCCGGAAACACCATATATTTT
- | TRBJ2-7 | TRBV5-1 | TRBD2 | CASSWAPLGGSNHEQYF | TGCGCCAGCAGCTGGGCCCCTTTGGGCGGGAGTAACCACGAGCAGTACTTC